Listed here is a single TCR beta chain. The data derive from a study of blood T cell repertoires in COVID-19. TCRdb's table, derived via immunoSEQ multiplex PCR, lists solely in-frame clones and lacks some. Of some 150,000 clones listed, around 81% are singletons. The CDR3 runs 12 residues. V trimming: 5 bases; J trimming: 5 bases; junction bases outside the gene matches: 4. Germline loops: CDR1 SQVTM, CDR2 ANQGSEA. The receptor was derived from a woman aged 50 to 65 with acute or convalescent COVID-19. The chain joins TRBV29-1 to TRBJ2-7, with 9 positions matching TRBD2. The sample taken for sequencing was peripheral blood. The CDR3 DNA follows: TGCAGCGTTAGCGGGGGGCCGAACGAGCAGTACTTC. Translation: CSVSGGPNEQYF.